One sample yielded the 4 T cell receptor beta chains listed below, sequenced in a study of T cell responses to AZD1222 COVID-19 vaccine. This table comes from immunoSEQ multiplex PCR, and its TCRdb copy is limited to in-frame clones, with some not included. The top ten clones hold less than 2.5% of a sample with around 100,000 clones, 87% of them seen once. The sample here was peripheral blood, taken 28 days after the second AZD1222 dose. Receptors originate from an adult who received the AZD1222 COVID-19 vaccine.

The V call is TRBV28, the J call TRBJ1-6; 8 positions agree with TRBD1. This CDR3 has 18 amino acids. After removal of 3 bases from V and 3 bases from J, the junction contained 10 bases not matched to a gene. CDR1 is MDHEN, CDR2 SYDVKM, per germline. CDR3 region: CASSFLTGTGVYNSPLHF. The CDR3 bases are TGTGCCAGCAGTTTTCTTACCGGGACAGGAGTCTATAATTCACCCCTCCACTTT.

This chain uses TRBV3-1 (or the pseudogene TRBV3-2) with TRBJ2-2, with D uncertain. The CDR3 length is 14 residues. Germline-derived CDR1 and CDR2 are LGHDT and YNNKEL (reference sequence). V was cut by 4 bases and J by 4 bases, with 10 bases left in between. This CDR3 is CASSRRAITGELFF. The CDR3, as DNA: TGTGCCAGCAGCCGCAGAGCGATCACCGGGGAGCTGTTTTTT.

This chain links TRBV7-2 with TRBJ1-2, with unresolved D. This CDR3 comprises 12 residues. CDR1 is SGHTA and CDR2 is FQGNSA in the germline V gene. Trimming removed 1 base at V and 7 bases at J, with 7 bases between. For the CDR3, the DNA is TGTGCCAGCAGCTTAGATTCGAGTGGCTACACCTTC. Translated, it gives CASSLDSSGYTF.

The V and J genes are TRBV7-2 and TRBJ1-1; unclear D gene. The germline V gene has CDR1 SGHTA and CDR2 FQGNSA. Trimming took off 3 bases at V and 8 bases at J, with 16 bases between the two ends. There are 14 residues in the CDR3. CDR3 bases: TGTGCCAGCAGCTTGACGGTTCGTCCGTCCGAAGCTTTCTTT. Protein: CASSLTVRPSEAFF.